Detailed here is one TCR beta chain. Authors' methods: Amplification of reference gene primers provided the estimated nucleated cell counts. TCRdb's copy holds only in-frame clones and misses some; the assay was immunoSEQ multiplex PCR. V and J calls and clone size come straight from that table; D and trimming were deduced from the DNA. The sample carries 120,000 or so clones, around three quarters recorded once. The sample originates from a study of blood T cell repertoires in COVID-19. Study-wide context: The United States, Italy and Spain were the sources of the acute and convalescent COVID-19 samples. PBMCs, B-cell-depleted T cells, or T cells provided the cDNA or gDNA that made up the material.

Germline V lookup: CDR1 MDHEN, CDR2 SYDVKM. The CDR3 runs 15 residues. J gave up 5 bases and V 7 bases, and 9 bases lay outside the gene matches. Sequenced input: peripheral blood. The chain recombines TRBV28 with TRBJ1-5, with 9 bases identical to TRBD1. The clonotype originates from a woman aged 70-85 years with acute or convalescent COVID-19. In DNA, the CDR3 is TGTGCCAGCACCCCCGGGACAGGGCATTATCAGCCCCAGCATTTT. Translating it yields CASTPGTGHYQPQHF. Together with reference TRBV28 and TRBJ1-5, the CDR3 gives the full variable domain: DVKVTQSSRYLVKRTGEKVFLECVQDMDHENMFWYRQDPGLGLRLIYFSYDVKMKEKGDIPEGYSVSREKKERFSLILESASTNQTSMYLCASTPGTGHYQPQHFGDGTRLSIL.